This TCR beta chain originates from a study of monozygotic twins with inflammatory bowel disease. Researchers ran eight separate cDNA reactions for each sample. TCRdb re-called the 5' RACE reads, yielding one record per CDR3 amino acid sequence without DNA. The listing records 200,000 to 250,000 distinct CDR3 sequences. CDR1 is SEHNR and CDR2 is FQNEAQ in the germline V gene (reference sequence). The CDR3 contains 14 residues. The clonotype was recovered from a human donor with ulcerative colitis or Crohn's disease, or a healthy co-twin of an affected twin (not recorded which). J is TRBJ1-1 and V is TRBV7-9; lacking DNA, the TRBD1 call made by TCRdb goes unchecked. Sequenced material: blood. The CDR3 loop is CASSFTGANTEAFF.